One and the same sample provided the 14 T cell receptor beta chains below, sequenced in a study of shared clonotypes between healthy human individuals. Clones were sequenced by immunoSEQ multiplex PCR, and TCRdb holds only the in-frame ones, with some missing. The sample comprises about 580,000 clones, about 98% of which are singletons, and 0.3% rests with the top ten. Naive CD8 cells, CD45RO-negative and positively selected for CCR7, excluded terminally differentiated effector memory CD45RA+ cells. The sequencing input was naive CD8+ T cells sorted from blood. These TCRs come from a man younger than 45 in good health.

The chain recombines TRBV27 with TRBJ2-3; 8 bases map to TRBD1. Trimming at V came to 7 bases and at J to 1 base, leaving 1 base not matched to a gene. This CDR3 contains 13 residues. Looked up from germline, CDR1 is MNHEY and CDR2 is SMNVEV (reference sequence). In DNA form, the CDR3 reads TGTGCCAGCAAGACAGGGGGCACAGATACGCAGTATTTT. Translating it yields CASKTGGTDTQYF.

The rearrangement uses TRBV6-5 and TRBJ1-5; 7 positions agree with TRBD1. The V gene end was trimmed by 0 bases and the J gene end by 7 bases; junction bases not matched to a gene: 6. Germline V gives CDR1 MNHEY, CDR2 SVGAGI. The CDR3 has 15 residues. CDR3 coding DNA: TGTGCCAGCAGTTACTCGGCGACAGGGTACCAGCCCCAGCATTTT. Translated, it gives CASSYSATGYQPQHF.

This chain uses TRBV14 with TRBJ2-1, with D perhaps matching TRBD1 (5 bases). The V end lost 1 base, the J end lost 8 bases, and 24 bases lay between the germline ends. This CDR3 region has 18 residues. CDR1 and CDR2 (germline): SGHDN, FVKESK. The CDR3, as DNA: TGTGCCAGCAGCCAAGCTTATATTGGGTCAGGGTCTGGAGATGAGCAGTTCTTC. This encodes CASSQAYIGSGSGDEQFF.

The chain is built from TRBV6-5 and TRBJ1-2; TRBD1 matches at 7 bases. J was trimmed by 4 bases and V by 2 bases; bases with no gene match: 4. The length of the CDR3 is 14 residues. The germline V gene encodes CDR1 MNHEY and CDR2 SVGAGI. The CDR3 loop is CASSYDDRAYGYTF. The DNA of the CDR3 is TGTGCCAGCAGTTACGACGACAGGGCCTATGGCTACACCTTC.

This chain uses TRBV13 with TRBJ2-5; D possibly corresponds to TRBD1 (6 bases). Germline V lookup: CDR1 PRHDT, CDR2 FYEKMQ (reference sequence). V lost 0 bases, J lost 2 bases, and 10 bases lay in between. This CDR3 contains 15 residues. The CDR3 nucleotides are TGTGCCAGCAGCTTAGGCGGGACAAATCAAGAGACCCAGTACTTC. Its protein product is CASSLGGTNQETQYF. The full variable domain, completed using reference TRBV13 and TRBJ2-5, is AAGVIQSPRHLIKEKRETATLKCYPIPRHDTVYWYQQGPGQDPQFLISFYEKMQSDKGSIPDRFSAQQFSDYHSELNMSSLELGDSALYFCASSLGGTNQETQYFGPGTRLLVL.

V is TRBV7-9 and J is TRBJ2-7; 9 positions agree with TRBD1. The CDR3 contains 16 residues. The trim removed 5 bases at V and 3 bases at J, leaving 11 bases unmatched. Looked up from germline, CDR1 is SEHNR and CDR2 is FQNEAQ (reference sequence). The CDR3 DNA reads as TGTGCCAGCAGCGTCCCCCCGGGACAGGGAGGCTACGAGCAGTACTTC. Its protein product is CASSVPPGQGGYEQYF.

The chain links TRBV27 to TRBJ2-7; unclear D gene. The CDR3 loop spans 13 amino acids. Germline V CDR1 and CDR2: MNHEY, SMNVEV (reference sequence). Trimming shortened V by 5 bases and J by 3 bases, and 11 bases separated the two germline ends. CDR3 region: CASSIRRSYEQYF. CDR3 in DNA: TGTGCCAGCAGTATCCGGCGGAGCTACGAGCAGTACTTC.

As to this clone: The same CDR3 is also encoded by other DNA sequences in this sample. The chain links TRBV9 to TRBJ2-7; the match to TRBD2 covers 9 bases. Looked up from germline, CDR1 is SGDLS and CDR2 is YYNGEE. The length of the CDR3 is 14 residues. The V gene end was trimmed by 0 bases and the J gene end by 3 bases; junction bases not matched to a gene: 1. The CDR3 loop reads CASSVGSGSYEQYF. The CDR3 DNA reads TGTGCCAGCAGCGTAGGTAGCGGGAGCTACGAGCAGTACTTC.

The chain carries TRBV7-6 and TRBJ2-7; 8 bases fit TRBD1. CDR3 size: 12 residues. With 8 bases clipped from V and 6 bases from J, the junction kept 6 bases outside the gene matches. Looked up from germline, CDR1 is SGHVS and CDR2 is FNYEAQ. The DNA for the CDR3 is TGTGCCAGCTCTGGACAGGGACTCGAGCAGTACTTC. It yields the protein CASSGQGLEQYF.

The chain recombines TRBV19 with TRBJ1-2; 8 bases are shared with TRBD1. The CDR3 totals 15 residues. Germline V gene data show CDR1 as LNHDA and CDR2 as SQIVND (reference sequence). The V segment lost 3 bases and the J segment 4 bases; nucleotides outside the gene matches: 7. The CDR3 is CASSIRRTGTYGYTF. The DNA of the CDR3 is TGTGCCAGTAGTATCCGACGGACAGGGACCTATGGCTACACCTTC. The full variable domain, rest sourced from reference TRBV19 and TRBJ1-2, is DGGITQSPKYLFRKEGQNVTLSCEQNLNHDAMYWYRQDPGQGLRLIYYSQIVNDFQKGDIAEGYSVSREKKESFPLTVTSAQKNPTAFYLCASSIRRTGTYGYTFGSGTRLTVV.

This chain joins TRBV6-6 and TRBJ2-1; D might be TRBD1 (6 bases). This CDR3 contains 14 residues. The germline gives CDR1 MNHNY, CDR2 SVGAGI (reference sequence). Trimming removed 4 bases from V and 8 bases from J, with 15 bases in between. In DNA form, the CDR3 reads TGTGCCAGCAGTTCCACCCTCAGGGGCTATGAGCAGTTCTTC. It is translated as CASSSTLRGYEQFF.

The chain has TRBV5-1 and TRBJ2-7; no clear D. Trimming cost V 7 bases and J 2 bases, with 13 bases left between them. Per the germline V gene, CDR1 is SGHRS and CDR2 is YFSETQ. There are 13 residues in the CDR3. The DNA of the CDR3 is TGCGCCAGCGGCCTCACGGGTACCTACGAGCAGTACTTC. Translating gives CASGLTGTYEQYF.

This rearrangement joins TRBV5-6 to TRBJ2-5; D gene uncertain. Germline CDR1 and CDR2: SGHDT and YYEEEE. V lost 1 base to trimming and J lost 5 bases, with 12 bases between them. The CDR3 contains 14 residues. CDR3 region: CASSLSVLGETQYF. The DNA of the CDR3 is TGTGCCAGCAGCTTGTCGGTCCTGGGGGAGACCCAGTACTTC.

This clone was found once. The DNA for the CDR3 is TGCAGCGTTGGTATGAGGATCAGCTCCTACAATGAGCAGTTCTTC. Its translation is CSVGMRISSYNEQFF. The chain carries TRBV29-1 and TRBJ2-1; D unresolved. This CDR3 region has 15 residues. Per germline, CDR1 SQVTM and CDR2 ANQGSEA. The V end was cut by 4 bases, the J end by 0 bases, with 13 bases between.